The 19 T cell receptor beta chains below were found in one sample sequenced in a study of blood T cell repertoires in COVID-19. Method: immunoSEQ multiplex PCR; TCRdb's copy keeps in-frame clones and lacks some. Of over 250,000 clones listed, over 75% are singletons. Sequenced: PBMCs or T cells enriched from blood (not recorded which). These receptor sequences come from a woman aged 18-29 years who had recovered from COVID-19.

V is TRBV7-2 and J is TRBJ2-5; 13 bases match TRBD2. From germline, CDR1 is SGHTA and CDR2 FQGNSA. With 5 bases clipped from V and 2 bases from J, the junction kept 2 bases outside the gene matches. CDR3 size: 15 residues. The CDR3 here is CASSLTSGGQETQYF. As DNA, the CDR3 is TGTGCCAGCAGCCTGACTAGCGGGGGGCAAGAGACCCAGTACTTC.

This clone was counted a single time. The chain employs TRBV18 and TRBJ2-5, with D possibly matching TRBD2 (6 bases). The ends were cut back, 6 bases at V and 5 bases at J, with 10 bases in the middle. Per germline, CDR1 KGHSH and CDR2 LQKENI. CDR3 size: 12 residues. In nucleotides, the CDR3 is TGTGCCAGCTCCCGGGCGGGGGAGACCCAGTACTTC. It translates to CASSRAGETQYF.

The chain links TRBV7-9 to TRBJ2-1; 7 bases agree with TRBD1. V shed 6 bases and J 7 bases; nucleotides not matched to a gene: 18. Per germline, CDR1 SEHNR and CDR2 FQNEAQ (reference sequence). The CDR3 loop spans 17 amino acids. CDR3 amino acids: CASSKRARQGKTNEQFF. The CDR3 DNA is TGTGCCAGCAGTAAACGGGCACGACAGGGAAAAACTAATGAGCAGTTCTTC. The full variable domain, its missing parts supplied by reference TRBV7-9 and TRBJ2-1, is DTGVSQNPRHKITKRGQNVTFRCDPISEHNRLYWYRQTLGQGPEFLTYFQNEAQLEKSRLLSDRFSAERPKGSFSTLEIQRTEQGDSAMYLCASSKRARQGKTNEQFFGPGTRLTVL.

In this sample, this clone turned up once. V gene TRBV5-6 combines with J gene TRBJ1-3, with a possible D match to TRBD1 (6 bases). The V gene's germline CDR1 is SGHDT and CDR2 YYEEEE. V was trimmed by 4 bases and J by 2 bases, leaving 10 bases between them. The CDR3 has 14 residues. CDR3 in amino acids: CASSPQGTGNTIYF. DNA for the CDR3: TGTGCCAGCAGCCCACAGGGAACTGGAAACACCATATATTTT.

The chain is built from TRBV5-1 and TRBJ1-1; D is uncertain. V was shortened by 2 bases and J by 1 base, with 6 bases between the two germline ends. The CDR3 covers 13 residues. Per the germline V gene, CDR1 is SGHRS and CDR2 is YFSETQ. The CDR3 sequence is CASSLRENTEAFF. Here the CDR3 DNA reads TGCGCCAGCAGCTTACGGGAGAACACTGAAGCTTTCTTT.

The chain recombines TRBV5-4 with TRBJ1-2, with 7 positions matching TRBD1. The germline gives CDR1 SGHNT, CDR2 YYREEE (reference sequence). Unmatched junction bases numbered 4, after V lost 3 bases and J lost 2 bases. The CDR3 contains 14 residues. The CDR3 loop reads CASSSGQNNYGYTF. The DNA of the CDR3 is TGTGCCAGCAGCTCGGGACAGAACAACTATGGCTACACCTTC.

J is TRBJ1-2 and V is TRBV30, with D maybe TRBD1 (5 bases). The V end was cut by 4 bases, the J end by 5 bases, with 8 bases between. The length of the CDR3 is 11 residues. CDR1 and CDR2 (germline): GTSNPN, SVGIG (reference sequence). CDR3 nucleotide sequence: TGTGCCTGGACGGGGGGGTATGGCTACACCTTC. Translation: CAWTGGYGYTF.

The chain has TRBV3-1 (or the pseudogene TRBV3-2) and TRBJ2-3; D is unresolved. CDR3 length: 12 residues. Germline V lookup: CDR1 LGHDT, CDR2 YNNKEL (reference sequence). V lost 1 base, J lost 5 bases, and 4 bases lay in between. The CDR3 loop reads CASSQVIDTQYF. The CDR3 DNA reads as TGTGCCAGCAGCCAAGTCATAGATACGCAGTATTTT.

This sequence joins TRBV7-2 and TRBJ2-1; 10 bases map to TRBD2. The CDR3 is made up of 15 amino acids. CDR1 and CDR2 (germline): SGHTA, FQGNSA. Trimming took 5 bases from V and 3 from J; bases not matched to a gene: 4. The DNA for the CDR3 is TGTGCCAGCAGCCTACTAGCGGGGAACTACAATGAGCAGTTCTTC. It codes for CASSLLAGNYNEQFF.

The rearrangement links TRBV6-2 or TRBV6-3 to TRBJ2-2; no clear D gene. V dropped 0 bases and J dropped 4 bases, with 9 bases sitting between them. The CDR3 is 15 amino acids. Germline-derived CDR1 and CDR2 are MNHEY and SVGEGT. CDR3 loop: CASSYSAWATGELFF. CDR3 coding DNA: TGTGCCAGCAGTTACTCCGCGTGGGCCACCGGGGAGCTGTTTTTT.

The chain carries TRBV6-4 and TRBJ2-3; D perhaps matches TRBD1 (6 bases). The CDR3 spans 15 residues. V lost 4 bases to trimming and J lost 1 base, with 12 bases between them. Germline V CDR1 and CDR2: MRHNA, SNTAGT. The CDR3 region has the DNA TGTGCCAGCAGTGTCCAGGGGCAACGCACAGATACGCAGTATTTT. Its protein is CASSVQGQRTDTQYF.

The V gene is TRBV6-1, the J gene TRBJ2-7; 8 bases align to TRBD1. J gave up 0 bases and V 4 bases, and 8 bases lay outside the gene matches. The CDR3 is 16 residues long. Germline values: CDR1 MNHNS, CDR2 SASEGT. The CDR3 sequence: CASSVLTTGASYEQYF. The CDR3 region has the DNA TGTGCCAGCAGTGTTCTTACGACAGGGGCCTCCTACGAGCAGTACTTC.

This clone was seen a single time. The chain is built from TRBV28 and TRBJ2-3; maybe TRBD2 (5 bases). The CDR3 loop spans 16 amino acids. CDR1 and CDR2 from the germline V gene are MDHEN and SYDVKM. V lost 5 bases, J lost 0 bases, and 15 bases lay in between. CDR3 sequence reads: CASSPIMRTSTDTQYF. CDR3 sequence (DNA): TGTGCCAGCAGTCCCATAATGCGGACTAGCACAGATACGCAGTATTTT.

The chain uses TRBV30 and TRBJ2-7, with 10 bases identical to TRBD1. Germline loops: CDR1 GTSNPN, CDR2 SVGIG (reference sequence). Losses at the gene ends were 1 base for V and 7 bases for J; bases not matched to a gene: 7. The CDR3 runs 14 residues. For the CDR3, the DNA is TGTGCCTGGAGTGCGGGGACAGGGGCAAGGGAGCAGTACTTC. The encoded protein is CAWSAGTGAREQYF.

CDR3 region: CASSQDPPGGYTF. CDR3 DNA sequence: TGTGCCAGCAGCCAAGATCCCCCAGGTGGCTACACCTTC. The gene calls are TRBV14 and TRBJ1-2; D is unresolved. V was clipped by 0 bases and J by 7 bases, with 9 bases between them. The germline gives CDR1 SGHDN, CDR2 FVKESK. The length of the CDR3 is 13 residues.

This sequence joins TRBV1 and TRBJ2-5; TRBD2 is the table's D call, not checked against the DNA. TRBV1 is recorded as a pseudogene. This CDR3 has 17 amino acids. In DNA form, the CDR3 reads TGCACCAGCAGCCAAGGATTTGGTAGCTCCTGTGGAGAGACCCAGTACTTC. It codes for CTSSQGFGSSCGETQYF.

The chain's CDR3 is CASGGSSYEQYF. In DNA, the CDR3 is TGTGCCAGCGGCGGCAGCAGCTACGAGCAGTACTTC. This chain connects TRBV2 to TRBJ2-7; D gene unclear. Germline assignment: CDR1 SNHLY and CDR2 FYNNEI. Trimming removed 8 bases from V and 3 bases from J, with 11 bases in between. The CDR3 runs to 12 residues.

The genes are TRBV18 and TRBJ2-5; 7 nucleotides align to TRBD1. After removal of 3 bases from V and 5 bases from J, the junction contained 6 bases not matched to a gene. Germline CDR1 reads KGHSH; CDR2 reads LQKENI. The CDR3 loop spans 14 amino acids. In nucleotides, the CDR3 is TGTGCCAGCTCACCCAGACAGGGCCGGGAGACCCAGTACTTC. Protein sequence: CASSPRQGRETQYF.

The gene calls are TRBV4-1 and TRBJ1-4; TRBD1 is a possible D gene (6 bases). The CDR3 contains 16 residues. CDR1 and CDR2 (germline): MGHRA, YSYEKL. Trimming stripped 0 bases from V and 8 bases from J, with 16 bases between. The CDR3 DNA reads as TGCGCCAGCAGCCAAGATCTCGGCAGGGGAGGGGAAAAACTGTTTTTT. It codes for CASSQDLGRGGEKLFF.